Shown below are 28 T cell receptor beta chains from a single sample sequenced in a study of molecular identifiers for immune sequencing clone quantification. TCRdb ran MiXCR on the PCR reads and lists one entry per CDR3 protein. There are 600,000 to 650,000 distinct CDR3 sequences in the sample; just under 20% occur only once, and roughly 0.85% lies in the top ten. The source material was naive CD8+ T cells from blood, with Jurkat cell RNA spiked in. The subset here: FACS-sorted CD8+CD4-CCR7+CD45RA+ naive T cells. All receptors come from a human donor in good health. Some libraries in this study had Jurkat cell RNA spiked in.

This clonotype was counted at least ten times. This rearrangement joins TRBV6-4 to TRBJ2-7; D tentatively fits TRBD1 or TRBD2 (5 bases each). The CDR3 extends over 19 amino acids. Trimming removed 9 bases from V and 0 bases from J, with 30 bases in between. Germline V gene data show CDR1 as MRHNA and CDR2 as SNTAGT. The CDR3 DNA follows: TGTGCCAGGATAACAGACTGGCCCCCCCCGGCAGGGAGCTCCTACGAGCAGTACTTC. Its protein is CARITDWPPPAGSSYEQYF.

This clonotype was seen repeatedly, ten times or more. The rearrangement uses TRBV6-2 or TRBV6-3 and TRBJ1-5; D is possibly TRBD1 (6 bases). CDR3 length: 15 amino acids. Germline-derived CDR1 and CDR2 are MNHEY and SVGEGT. Trimming took 4 bases from V and 3 from J, leaving 13 bases between them. CDR3 nucleotides: TGTGCCAGCAGTTTCAGGGGAATTGACAATCAGCCCCAGCATTTT. Its protein product is CASSFRGIDNQPQHF.

J is TRBJ1-6 and V is TRBV7-9; 7 nucleotides match TRBD1. The J segment lost 15 bases and the V segment lost 4 bases, leaving 6 bases of the junction unmatched. This CDR3 has 12 residues. Germline V lookup: CDR1 SEHNR, CDR2 FQNEAQ (reference sequence). The CDR3 DNA reads as TGTGCCAGCAGCTCGACAGGGAATTTCCTCCACTTT. It specifies CASSSTGNFLHF.

Comment on this clonotype: At one end the junction does not follow the germline gene, possibly because of a read error. The chain employs TRBV27 and TRBJ2-1; 10 bases line up with TRBD2. Germline V gives CDR1 MNHEY, CDR2 SMNVEV (reference sequence). The CDR3 consists of 15 residues. The CDR3 is CASSLPGLAHNEQLF. Written as DNA, the CDR3 is TGTGCCAGCAGTTTACCGGGACTAGCGCACAATGAGCAGCTCTTC.

This clonotype has only a few counts. The CDR3 is CASRPGQGSHEQYF. CDR3 bases: TGCGCCAGCAGACCGGGACAGGGTTCCCACGAGCAGTACTTC. This chain uses TRBV10-2 with TRBJ2-7; TRBD1 aligns across 9 bases. The ends lost 6 bases at V and 5 bases at J; junction bases unmatched: 8. This CDR3 is built from 14 residues. The germline V gene has CDR1 WSHSY and CDR2 SAAADI.

This clonotype was counted many times. This sequence joins TRBV4-1 and TRBJ1-3; TRBD1 is a possible D gene (5 bases). CDR1 is MGHRA, CDR2 YSYEKL, per germline. V lost 0 bases to trimming and J lost 3 bases, with 12 bases between them. The CDR3 has 16 amino acids. The CDR3 spells CASSQDGQGYGNTIYF. The CDR3 region has the DNA TGCGCCAGCAGCCAAGATGGGCAGGGTTATGGAAACACCATATATTTT.

Ten or more counts support this clonotype. The CDR3 is CASSLRPATNEKLFF. In DNA, the CDR3 is TGTGCCAGCAGCTTGAGACCTGCAACTAATGAAAAACTGTTTTTT. V and J are TRBV3-1 and TRBJ1-4; D unclear. Germline V lookup: CDR1 LGHDT, CDR2 YNNKEL (reference sequence). Trimming cost V 5 bases and J 0 bases, with 10 bases left between them. The CDR3 runs 15 residues.

This clonotype has ten or more counts. The J gene is TRBJ2-3, the V gene TRBV30, with no clear D. Germline V CDR1 and CDR2: GTSNPN, SVGIG (reference sequence). The CDR3 has 16 residues. V lost 2 bases and J lost 3, with 18 bases in between. CDR3: CAWSPDWSDGTDTQYF. In DNA form, the CDR3 reads TGTGCCTGGAGTCCCGACTGGTCTGATGGTACAGATACGCAGTATTTT.

About this clonotype: One base away lies a much larger clone, so this may be a sequencing read error. The rearrangement uses TRBV6-2 or TRBV6-3 and TRBJ2-7; 8 bases are shared with TRBD2. The CDR3 has 14 residues. The germline V gene has CDR1 MNHEY and CDR2 SVGEGT. CDR3 amino acids: CASSYFREGYEQCF. CDR3 coding DNA: TGTGCCAGCAGTTACTTCCGGGAGGGCTACGAGCAGTGCTTC.

On this clonotype itself: A much larger clone lies one base from this, so it may be a read error. The chain employs TRBV29-1 and TRBJ2-1; D remains unclear. The CDR3 totals 14 residues. Trimming took 7 bases from V and 6 from J, leaving 19 bases between them. Germline CDR1 reads SQVTM; CDR2 reads ANQGSEA. The CDR3 is CSAPRPTIGNEQFF. CDR3 sequence (DNA): TGCAGCGCTCCTCGGCCTACCATCGGCAATGAGCAGTTCTTC.

This clonotype was detected a few times. The chain joins TRBV30 to TRBJ1-1; no reliable D call. The CDR3 loop spans 14 amino acids. The germline V and J ends were trimmed by 3 bases and 3 bases, with 14 bases remaining between them. Germline-derived CDR1 and CDR2 are GTSNPN and SVGIG (reference sequence). CDR3 in DNA: TGTGCCTGGAGCCTCGGGGTAGGTTACACTGAAGCTTTCTTT. This gives the protein CAWSLGVGYTEAFF.

Points on this clonotype: At one end the junction does not follow the germline gene, possibly because of a read error. The rearrangement links TRBV4-3 to TRBJ2-1; no clear D. Germline CDR1 is LGHNA and CDR2 is YSLEER. The CDR3 spans 17 residues. The CDR3 protein is CVSSQDRVRSSYNEQFF. CDR3 DNA sequence: TGCGTCAGCAGCCAAGATCGAGTCAGGAGCTCCTACAATGAGCAGTTCTTC.

This clonotype was seen ten or more times. V gene TRBV6-5 combines with J gene TRBJ2-1, with D possibly TRBD2 on 6 matching bases. Germline V lookup: CDR1 MNHEY, CDR2 SVGAGI. Trimming left V 1 base short and J 8 bases short, with 15 bases between. The CDR3 runs to 15 residues. The CDR3: CASSYLGGLQDEQFF. The CDR3 DNA reads as TGTGCCAGCAGTTACTTGGGGGGACTGCAGGATGAGCAGTTCTTC.

This clonotype was found a few times. The V gene is TRBV9, the J gene TRBJ2-3; D gene uncertain. Germline-derived CDR1 and CDR2 are SGDLS and YYNGEE. V was clipped by 3 bases and J by 0 bases, with 11 bases between them. The CDR3 is 15 amino acids. Written as DNA, the CDR3 is TGTGCCAGCAGCGAAGACGGCACTAGCACAGATACGCAGTATTTT. This codes for CASSEDGTSTDTQYF.

This clonotype was picked up a small number of times. The CDR3 reads CASSKGTAFMNTEAFF. The CDR3 region has the DNA TGTGCCAGCAGCAAAGGCACAGCTTTCATGAACACTGAAGCTTTCTTT. The V call is TRBV21-1, the J call TRBJ1-1. TRBV21-1 is given as a pseudogene. This CDR3 has 16 amino acids.

On this clonotype: Germline is not matched at one junction end, which may reflect a read error. The V call is TRBV5-6, the J call TRBJ1-2, with 9 bases fitting TRBD1. The length of the CDR3 is 17 residues. CDR1 SGHDT and CDR2 YYEEEE come from the germline V gene. The DNA for the CDR3 is TGTGCCAGCAGCCCCGCCTTACGGACAGGGGCGAACTATGGCTGCACCTTC. As protein: CASSPALRTGANYGCTF.

The sample holds a few counts of this clonotype. This chain connects TRBV27 to TRBJ2-7; unclear D gene. Per the germline V gene, CDR1 is MNHEY and CDR2 is SMNVEV (reference sequence). V was shortened by 2 bases and J by 2 bases, with 10 bases between the two germline ends. This CDR3 region has 14 residues. In DNA form, the CDR3 reads TGTGCCAGCAGTTTACGATCGAGGCCCTACGAGCAGTACTTC. This gives the protein CASSLRSRPYEQYF.

This clonotype was seen at least ten times. CDR3 bases: TGCGCCAGCAGCTTCGACATCACCTACGAGCAGTACTTC. This gives the protein CASSFDITYEQYF. The V gene is TRBV5-1, the J gene TRBJ2-7; D is uncertain. CDR1 is SGHRS, CDR2 YFSETQ, per germline. The CDR3 runs 13 residues. V was shortened by 2 bases and J by 2 bases, with 8 bases between the two germline ends.

This clonotype was detected a few times. The chain has TRBV5-4 and TRBJ2-7; maybe TRBD2 (6 bases). This CDR3 has 15 amino acids. Germline V lookup: CDR1 SGHNT, CDR2 YYREEE (reference sequence). V shed 2 bases and J shed 0 bases, with 12 bases lying between them. CDR3 DNA: TGTGCCAGCAGCTTAATGACCGGGAGCTCCTACGAGCAGTACTTC. This encodes CASSLMTGSSYEQYF.

A remark on this clonotype: This may come from a read error, since a much larger clone is one base off. The chain combines TRBV9 with TRBJ1-1; D is possibly TRBD1 (5 bases). The CDR3 sequence is 15 residues long. The germline CDR1 and CDR2 sequences are SGDLS and YYNGEE. The CDR3 reads CASSPQPGTNTKAFF. In nucleotides, the CDR3 is TGTGCCAGCAGCCCGCAACCTGGGACCAACACTAAAGCTTTCTTT. The full variable domain, its missing parts supplied by reference TRBV9 and TRBJ1-1, is DSGVTQTPKHLITATGQRVTLRCSPRSGDLSVYWYQQSLDQGLQFLIQYYNGEERAKGNILERFSAQQFPDLHSELNLSSLELGDSALYFCASSPQPGTNTKAFFGQGTRLTVV.

Of note for this clonotype: A much more abundant neighbour one base away suggests this may be a read error. CDR3 DNA: TGTGCCAGCAGCTCCACGATCGGGACAGGGGGTCGAGAGCAGTACTTC. Translated: CASSSTIGTGGREQYF. The rearrangement links TRBV12-3 or TRBV12-4 to TRBJ2-7; 11 positions match TRBD1. This CDR3 spans 16 amino acids. The V segment lost 6 bases and the J segment 7 bases; nucleotides outside the gene matches: 14.

This clonotype was counted many times. The V call is TRBV3-1, the J call TRBJ2-7, with D tentatively TRBD2 (6 bases). V gave up 8 bases and J gave up 6 bases, with 17 bases separating them. Germline values: CDR1 LGHDT, CDR2 YNNKEL (reference sequence). The CDR3 contains 13 residues. As DNA, the CDR3 is TGTGCCAGCGCCGGAGGGGTTGCAGCCGAGCAGTACTTC. As protein: CASAGGVAAEQYF.

This clonotype occurred many times. The chain joins TRBV4-2 to TRBJ2-3; TRBD1 is a possible D gene (5 bases). Trimming cost V 4 bases and J 1 base, with 12 bases left between them. Germline assignment: CDR1 LGHNA and CDR2 YNFKEQ. The CDR3 is made up of 15 amino acids. The CDR3 is CASSPTDLRTDTQYF. The CDR3 nucleotides are TGTGCCAGCAGCCCGACAGACTTACGCACAGATACGCAGTATTTT.

Many counts were recorded for this clonotype. This rearrangement joins TRBV29-1 to TRBJ1-4; D ambiguous. In germline, CDR1 is SQVTM, CDR2 ANQGSEA. V shed 0 bases and J shed 0 bases, with 8 bases lying between them. This CDR3 has 15 residues. The CDR3 nucleotides read TGCAGCGTTGAAGATCCCTACTCAACTAATGAAAAACTGTTTTTT. It translates to CSVEDPYSTNEKLFF.

At least ten counts were recorded for this clonotype. This rearrangement joins TRBV12-5 to TRBJ2-7; tentative D call: TRBD1 (6 bases). Germline V CDR1 and CDR2: LGHNT, FRNRAP. The V end was cut by 1 base, the J end by 4 bases, with 14 bases between. CDR3 size: 15 residues. CDR3 residues: CASGLDDRPEYEQYF. CDR3 sequence (DNA): TGTGCTAGTGGTTTGGATGACAGGCCCGAGTACGAGCAGTACTTC.

This clonotype was seen at least ten times. The CDR3 DNA follows: TGCGCCAGCAGCCAAGATCCTAGCGGGGTATACAATGAGCAGTTCTTC. This encodes CASSQDPSGVYNEQFF. This chain links TRBV4-3 with TRBJ2-1; 9 bases align to TRBD2. This CDR3 has 16 residues. The V segment lost 0 bases and the J segment 4 bases; nucleotides outside the gene matches: 4. CDR1 and CDR2 from the germline V gene are LGHNA and YSLEER.

Worth noting for this clonotype: A much larger clone lies a single base off, so this may be a read error. Here the CDR3 omits its conserved ending phenylalanine or tryptophan, so a read error is the likely source. CDR3 in DNA: TGTGCCAGCAGCTTAGATGCAGTGTACGAGCAGTACTCC. Its translation: CASSLDAVYEQYS. The chain joins TRBV7-2 to TRBJ2-7, with no clear D. V dropped 1 base and J dropped 4 bases, with 8 bases sitting between them. The V gene's germline CDR1 is SGHTA and CDR2 FQGNSA. The length of the CDR3 is 13 residues.

This clonotype was found many times. This chain links TRBV29-1 with TRBJ2-5; D is uncertain. This CDR3 is 13 amino acids long. V was clipped by 3 bases and J by 1 base, with 9 bases between them. Germline loops: CDR1 SQVTM, CDR2 ANQGSEA. This CDR3 is CSVDFGSQETQYF. CDR3 sequence (DNA): TGCAGCGTTGATTTTGGCAGCCAAGAGACCCAGTACTTC.